These 3 T cell receptor beta chains originate from one sample sequenced in a study of blood T cell repertoires in COVID-19. The method was immunoSEQ multiplex PCR; TCRdb's version includes in-frame clones alone and lacks a portion of them. The sample includes 200,000 to 250,000 clones, around 84% of them seen just once. The material sequenced was peripheral blood. All receptors come from a woman over 75 with active or convalescent COVID-19.

V and J are TRBV5-1 and TRBJ2-3; a weak D match, TRBD1 (6 bases). V was cut by 3 bases and J by 3 bases, with 14 bases left in between. This CDR3 has 15 amino acids. The germline gives CDR1 SGHRS, CDR2 YFSETQ. CDR3 sequence: CASSSTGHVTDTQYF. CDR3 nucleotide sequence: TGCGCCAGCAGCTCGACGGGACACGTAACAGATACGCAGTATTTT. The complete variable domain, with remaining parts taken from reference TRBV5-1 and TRBJ2-3, reads KAGVTQTPRYLIKTRGQQVTLSCSPISGHRSVSWYQQTPGQGLQFLFEYFSETQRNKGNFPGRFSGRQFSNSRSEMNVSTLELGDSALYLCASSSTGHVTDTQYFGPGTRLTVL.

The gene calls are TRBV21-1 and TRBJ1-6. TRBV21-1 constitutes a pseudogene. There are 17 residues in the CDR3. CDR3: CASSKAPGRSYNSPLHF. CDR3 in DNA: TGTGCCAGCAGCAAAGCACCGGGGAGGTCCTATAATTCACCCCTCCACTTT.

This chain uses TRBV30 with TRBJ2-1, with TRBD2 matching 10 bases. Unmatched junction bases numbered 16, after V lost 8 bases and J lost 15 bases. CDR1 and CDR2 from the germline V gene are GTSNPN and SVGIG (reference sequence). This CDR3 has 13 amino acids. The CDR3 coding sequence is TGTGCCGCCGCCTTTAGCGGGAGGCCCCGTCCGTTCTTC. As protein: CAAAFSGRPRPFF.